This T cell receptor beta chain was captured by sequencing in a study of memory CD4+ T cells and cytomegalovirus serostatus (dated by TCRdb to the late 2010s). With respect to the entire study: The 35 or so healthy Belgian adults in the cohort included 9 who were CMV seropositive and around 25 who were CMV seronegative. To replicate a published TCR-based CMV serostatus classifier, the researchers sequenced the CD4+ memory TCRbeta repertoires of a Belgian cohort whose cytomegalovirus serostatus was known. What the work shows at the level of the full study, not this receptor alone: Of more than 150 previously reported CMV-associated TCRbeta sequences, 55 to 75 appeared in the CD4+ memory repertoires, each in one to five individuals. Only CD4+CD45RO+ memory cells were sequenced, unlike the original study, which covered naive and memory CD4+ and CD8+ populations. CMV serostatus prediction reached a median bootstrapped AUC of about 0.96 with the original framework and about 0.93 with a US-trained random forest. The results were interpreted as suggesting that the CMV-associated TCR signature is largely present in the CD4+ memory repertoire. The original-framework classifier achieved a median bootstrapped AUC of almost 0.97 with a 95% CI of 0.76-1.00 on the Belgian cohort.

A FACSAria II was used to sort memory CD4+ T cells, defined as single viable CD3+CD4+CD8-CD45RO+ cells. CMV serostatus was determined using a Roche Elecsys assay that detects serum IgG against CMV pp150, pp28, p38 and p52. After thawing, total CD4+ T cells were enriched by positive selection with CD4 magnetic microbeads. The samples came from a different study that was designed specifically to examine the CD4+ T cell memory repertoire. Peripheral blood mononuclear cells were isolated and cryopreserved according to standard operating procedures, and serum was stored at -80 degrees C. Staining used CD3-PerCP (BW264/56), CD4-APC (RPA-T4), CD45RO-PE (UCHT1) and CD8-Pacific Orange (3B5) antibodies, with Sytox blue excluding non-viable cells. Genomic DNA was extracted from sorted cells with the Quick-DNA Microprep Kit. TCRbeta DNA was amplified with the immunoSEQ hsTCRbeta kit following the manufacturer's protocol. An Illumina MiSeq instrument was used to sequence the TCRbeta libraries. The paper's data handling went like this. Once out-of-frame sequences had been removed, millions of distinct TCRbeta sequences were left, which works out to an average of about 66,813 per individual. Each individual was scored according to the count of 164 previously reported CMV-associated TCRbeta sequences and the total productive distinct TCRbeta count. A beta-binomial model was reimplemented in Python, and scikit-learn random forests with default parameters were trained on data from the US cohort. Classifier performance on the Belgian cohort was summarized as median AUC with percentile confidence intervals calculated over 10,000 bootstrap iterations. TCRdb carries this immuneACCESS record with in-frame sequences only. Its versions omit some clonotypes, under half of them owing to an unresolved V gene in the studies checked, with the rest unexplained. D and trimming come from the DNA, and the V and J calls and clone size come from that table. The sample data list fewer than 40,000 clones, and roughly 85% of these were observed just once. The ten largest clonotypes hold approximately 5% of the sample.

Comment on this clone: Its specific antigen is unknown. Per-base qualities were not stored, and no clone one base away is much larger.

The CDR3 has 16 amino acids, counting the end cysteine and phenylalanine. Only the CDR3 DNA stays, 48 bases, in frame from base 1. Via the germline V gene, CDR1 is LGHNA and CDR2 YNFKEQ. Compared with germline, V lacks 1 base and J lacks 7 bases; bases without a gene match: 7. Material for sequencing was memory CD4+ T cells from blood. This clonotype was obtained from an adult in good health and CMV-seropositive. The chain was built from TRBV4-2 and TRBJ2-1; 10 bases in between match TRBD2. The CDR3 in this case is CASSQASGRALNEQFF. Read as DNA, the sequence is TGTGCCAGCAGCCAAGCAAGCGGGAGGGCCTTGAATGAGCAGTTCTTC.